These T cell receptor beta chains were read from a single sample in a study of blood T cells in healthy people across ages. TCRdb used MiXCR to reprocess the 5' RACE reads, holding one entry per CDR3 protein. The sample includes under 2 million distinct CDR3 sequences, about 31% of them seen just once. Sequenced: blood. The receptor set was obtained from a woman aged 25 to 39 in good health. CDR3s include the opening cysteine and the closing phenylalanine or tryptophan. The D gene is left open where the match is weak. A clone size is listed for some rows: how often the clone was seen (once, few, many), or a class if it is expanded.

>.|TRBV18|many|TRBJ2-7
CASSPGDSYEQYF
TGCGCCAGCAGCCCCGGCGACAGCTACGAGCAGTACTTC
>TRBD1|TRBV5-1|.|TRBJ1-4
CASSLAPGGQEKLFF
TGCGCCAGCAGCTTGGCCCCAGGGGGCCAGGAAAAACTGTTTTTT
>TRBD2|TRBV5-1|.|TRBJ2-2
CASSSGSRDGELFF
TGCGCCAGCAGCAGCGGGAGCAGGGACGGGGAGCTGTTTTTT
>.|TRBV30|.|TRBJ2-2
CAWSLGKTGELFF
TGTGCCTGGAGTCTTGGGAAAACCGGGGAGCTGTTTTTT
>.|TRBV12-3/TRBV12-4|few|TRBJ1-5
CASSFADNQPQHF
TGTGCCAGCAGTTTTGCGGACAATCAGCCCCAGCATTTT
>.|TRBV5-1|.|TRBJ1-5
CASSLTPDQPQHF
TGCGCCAGCAGTCTCACCCCCGATCAGCCCCAGCATTTT
>.|TRBV6-2/TRBV6-3|.|TRBJ1-1
CASSSQRLNTEAFF
TGTGCCAGCAGTTCCCAGAGATTGAACACTGAAGCTTTCTTT
>.|TRBV27|.|TRBJ2-1
CASRSSLSNGQFF
TGTGCCAGCAGGTCGAGTTTATCCAATGGGCAGTTCTTC
>.|TRBV7-2|few|TRBJ2-7
CASSRGLRRGEQYF
TGTGCCAGCAGCCGTGGACTCCGCAGGGGCGAGCAGTACTTC
>.|TRBV5-1|many|TRBJ2-3
CASSLARTDTQYF
TGCGCCAGCAGTCTAGCGCGCACAGATACGCAGTATTTT
>.|TRBV11-2|.|TRBJ2-7
CASSLDSWDPRGAYEQYF
TGTGCCAGCAGCTTAGATTCTTGGGACCCCCGAGGGGCCTACGAGCAGTACTTC
>.|TRBV7-9|.|TRBJ2-7
CASSSFRFDEQYF
TGTGCCAGCAGCTCATTCAGGTTCGACGAGCAGTACTTC
>.|TRBV28|few|TRBJ2-5
CASSASRGVHQETQYF
TGTGCCAGCAGTGCCTCCCGTGGGGTGCACCAAGAGACCCAGTACTTC
>.|TRBV20-1|.|TRBJ1-5
CSAQGDFDQPQHF
TGCAGTGCGCAAGGGGACTTTGATCAGCCCCAGCATTTT
>.|TRBV9|.|TRBJ1-2
CASYSLGTSGYTF
TGTGCCAGCTATAGCCTGGGAACTTCTGGCTACACCTTC
>TRBD2|TRBV9|once|TRBJ2-1
CASSDPSGRANEQFF
TGTGCCAGCAGTGACCCCAGCGGGAGGGCCAATGAGCAGTTCTTC
>.|TRBV29-1|.|TRBJ1-2
CSVEDIDYGYTF
TGCAGCGTTGAAGACATTGACTATGGCTACACCTTC
>.|TRBV5-1|.|TRBJ1-4
CASSLEATNENLFF
TGCGCCAGCAGCTTGGAAGCAACTAATGAAAACCTGTTTTTT
>.|TRBV12-3/TRBV12-4|.|TRBJ1-1
CASSPGERGTEAFF
TGTGCCAGCAGTCCGGGGGAGAGGGGCACTGAAGCTTTCTTT
>.|TRBV11-1|.|TRBJ2-7
CASSSPGRSGSYEQYF
TGTGCCAGCAGCTCGCCGGGGAGGTCGGGCTCCTACGAGCAGTACTTC
>.|TRBV20-1|few|TRBJ2-1
CSAESNEQFF
TGCAGTGCCGAGTCGAATGAGCAGTTCTTC
>.|TRBV25-1|.|TRBJ1-5
CASSATGRNQPQHF
TGTGCCAGCAGTGCGACAGGTCGCAATCAGCCCCAGCATTTT
>.|TRBV6-1|.|TRBJ2-7
CASRPGHRASEQYF
TGTGCCAGTAGACCGGGACACCGGGCTTCCGAGCAGTACTTC
>.|TRBV3-1|few|TRBJ1-2
CASSQGGRVGGYTF
TGTGCCAGCAGCCAAGGTGGCCGGGTAGGTGGCTACACCTTC
>.|TRBV27|few|TRBJ2-4
CASSPIPKRENIQYF
TGTGCCAGCAGTCCCATACCGAAGAGGGAAAACATTCAGTACTTC
>.|TRBV4-1|.|TRBJ1-5
CASSQEVDDLYQPQHF
TGCGCCAGCAGCCAAGAGGTGGACGACCTTTATCAGCCCCAGCATTTT
>TRBD2|TRBV6-2/TRBV6-3|many|TRBJ2-5
CASRSGGGQYF
TGTGCCAGCAGATCCGGCGGGGGGCAGTACTTC
>.|TRBV2|few|TRBJ2-1
CASSRNGGPSSYNEQFF
TGTGCCAGCAGTAGGAATGGGGGACCAAGCTCCTACAATGAGCAGTTCTTC
>.|TRBV5-1|few|TRBJ2-1
CASSPIGTPYNEQFF
TGCGCCAGCAGCCCGATCGGGACTCCTTACAATGAGCAGTTCTTC